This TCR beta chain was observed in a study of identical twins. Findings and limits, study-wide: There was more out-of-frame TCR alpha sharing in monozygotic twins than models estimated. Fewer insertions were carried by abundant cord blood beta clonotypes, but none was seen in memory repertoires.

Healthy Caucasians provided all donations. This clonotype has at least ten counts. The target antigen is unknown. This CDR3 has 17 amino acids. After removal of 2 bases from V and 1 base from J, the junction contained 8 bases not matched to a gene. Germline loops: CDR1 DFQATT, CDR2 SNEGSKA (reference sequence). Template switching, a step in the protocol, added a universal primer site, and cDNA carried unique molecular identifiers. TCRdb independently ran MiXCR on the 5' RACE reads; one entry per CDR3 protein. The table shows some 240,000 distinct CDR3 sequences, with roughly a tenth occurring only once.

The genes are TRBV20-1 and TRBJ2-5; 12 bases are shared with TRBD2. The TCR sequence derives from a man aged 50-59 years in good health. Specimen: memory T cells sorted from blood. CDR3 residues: CSARSLTSGGLQETQYF. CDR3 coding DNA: TGCAGTGCTAGAAGCCTGACTAGCGGGGGACTCCAAGAGACCCAGTACTTC.